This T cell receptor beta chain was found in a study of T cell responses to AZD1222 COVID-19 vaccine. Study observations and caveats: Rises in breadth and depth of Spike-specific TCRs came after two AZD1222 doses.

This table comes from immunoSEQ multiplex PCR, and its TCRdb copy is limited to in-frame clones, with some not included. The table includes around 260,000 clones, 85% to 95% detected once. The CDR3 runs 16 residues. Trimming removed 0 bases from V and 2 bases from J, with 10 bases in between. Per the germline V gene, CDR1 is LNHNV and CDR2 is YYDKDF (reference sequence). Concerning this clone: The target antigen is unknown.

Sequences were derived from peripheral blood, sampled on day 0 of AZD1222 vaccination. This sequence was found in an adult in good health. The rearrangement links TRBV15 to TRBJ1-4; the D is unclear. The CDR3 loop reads CATSRDWTATNEKLFF. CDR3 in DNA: TGTGCCACCAGCAGAGATTGGACCGCGACTAATGAAAAACTGTTTTTT.